This T cell receptor beta chain was documented in a study of pediatric ulcerative colitis. The germline V gene has CDR1 SEHNR and CDR2 FQNEAQ (reference sequence). CDR3 size: 15 residues. The V gene lost 4 bases and the J gene lost 4 bases, with 14 bases spanning the gap. The repertoire was sequenced with immunoSEQ multiplex PCR; TCRdb's copy has only in-frame clones and lacks some. The sample records 13,000 to 15,000 clones, 85% to 90% being singletons. The chain joins TRBV7-9 to TRBJ2-1; D is unresolved. Sequencing was performed on blood. The clonotype originates from a boy aged 10-17 years with moderate ulcerative colitis. The CDR3, as DNA: TGTGCCAGCAGCTCGCTCGCGGACCTATACAATGAGCAGTTCTTC. Amino acid sequence: CASSSLADLYNEQFF.